This T cell receptor beta chain was observed in a study of regulatory T cells in long-lasting Graves disease. Construction of TCR beta libraries relied on iRepertoire HTBI primers and on Arm-PCR targeting CDR3 regions. TCRdb re-analysed the multiplex PCR reads in MiXCR, keeping a single row per CDR3 protein. The profile covers 360,000 or so distinct CDR3 sequences, with approximately 16% appearing a single time and approximately 30% taken by the ten largest. This clonotype was seen at least ten times. Its antigen remains unidentified. Study conclusions and caveats: TRBV28, TRBJ1-2 and TRBJ2-5 emerged as the favored segments in persistent disease.

CDR3 length: 15 residues. CDR1 SGHAT and CDR2 FQNNGV come from the germline V gene. Trimming removed 6 bases from V and 1 base from J, with 14 bases in between. As for time point: newly diagnosed GD, antithyroid drugs for less than 3 months. Construction of the TCR library relied on RNA isolated from PBMCs. The same data also went into a second study, on T cells in Graves' hyperthyroidism and ophthalmopathy.

The V gene is TRBV11-2, the J gene TRBJ2-3; possibly TRBD1 for D (5 bases). Here the sequenced sample was peripheral blood mononuclear cells (PBMCs), taken at new diagnosis, from a patient treated with antithyroid drugs. This receptor was obtained from a man aged 40-50 years with Graves disease. CDR3 residues: CASRPWGGRTDTQYF. DNA of the CDR3: TGTGCCAGCAGACCCTGGGGCGGCCGCACAGATACGCAGTATTTT.